This TCR beta chain originates from a study of human CD8 memory T cell subsets. Libraries of TCR beta chains were produced by 5' RACE (UMI-labeled). Authors' processing steps: Every library of TCR beta sequences contained functional CDR3 beta clonotypes numbering between roughly 2,600 and 20,000. From the 5' RACE reads, TCRdb lists one entry per CDR3 protein and no DNA. The V and J calls were determined by TCRdb, not by the authors. This table lists 9,500 to 12,000 distinct CDR3 sequences. Buffy coats of healthy donors yielded the PBMC. Total CD8+ T cells were enriched by negative magnetic separation. The specimen was CD8+ T cells from PBMCs. The origin of this receptor is a human donor in good health.

This CDR3 reads CASRRPNTEAFF. V usage is TRBV12-3 or TRBV12-4 and J usage is TRBJ1-1. CDR3 length equals 12 residues.